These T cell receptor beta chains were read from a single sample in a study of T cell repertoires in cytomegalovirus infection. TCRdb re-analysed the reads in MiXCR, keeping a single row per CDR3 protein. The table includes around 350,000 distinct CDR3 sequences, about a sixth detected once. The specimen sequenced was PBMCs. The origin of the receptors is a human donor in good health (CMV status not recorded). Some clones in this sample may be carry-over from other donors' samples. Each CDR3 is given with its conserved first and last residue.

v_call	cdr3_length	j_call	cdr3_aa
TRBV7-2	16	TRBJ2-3	CASSPGTSGYTDTQYF
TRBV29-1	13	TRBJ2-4	CSVSAVAKNIQYF
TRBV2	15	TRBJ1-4	CASSEMGATNEKLFF
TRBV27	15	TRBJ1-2	CASGWETGDVRGYTF
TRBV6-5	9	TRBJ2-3	CASSYTNSF
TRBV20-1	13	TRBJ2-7	CSARGPSGTEQYF
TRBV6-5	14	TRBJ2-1	CASSPGHGLNEQFF
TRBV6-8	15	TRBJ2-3	CASSYEASGRYTQYF
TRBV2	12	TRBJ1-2	CASSEAGGGYTF
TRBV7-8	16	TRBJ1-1	CASSKRGGTGNTEAFF
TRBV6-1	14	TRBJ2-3	CASSLADSTDTQYF
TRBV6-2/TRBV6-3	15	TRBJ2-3	CASSGNRWTTDTQYF
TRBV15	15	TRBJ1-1	CATSRGRAKNTEAFF
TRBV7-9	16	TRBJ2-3	CASSLAYLEGTDTQYF
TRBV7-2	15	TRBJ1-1	CASSTRVYVGTEAFF
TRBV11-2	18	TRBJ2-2	CASSSRLNIAGVDGELFF
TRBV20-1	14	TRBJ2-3	CSALLAGAGDTQYF
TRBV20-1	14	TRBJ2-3	CSASSGSGTDTQYF